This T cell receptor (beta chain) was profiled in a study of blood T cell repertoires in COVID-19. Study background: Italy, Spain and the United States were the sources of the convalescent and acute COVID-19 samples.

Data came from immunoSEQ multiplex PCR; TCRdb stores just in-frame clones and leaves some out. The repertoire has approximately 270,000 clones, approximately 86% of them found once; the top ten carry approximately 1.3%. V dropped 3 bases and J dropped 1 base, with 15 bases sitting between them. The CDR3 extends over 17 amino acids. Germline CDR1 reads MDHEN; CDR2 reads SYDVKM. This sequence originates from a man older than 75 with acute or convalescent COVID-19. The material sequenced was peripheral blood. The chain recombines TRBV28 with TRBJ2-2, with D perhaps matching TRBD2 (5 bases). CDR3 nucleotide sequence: TGTGCCAGCAGTTTTACCGGACTCAAACTGAACACCGGGGAGCTGTTTTTT. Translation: CASSFTGLKLNTGELFF.